Presented here are 32 T cell receptor beta chains from one specimen sequenced in a study of blood T cell repertoires in COVID-19. Using immunoSEQ multiplex PCR, the repertoire was profiled, and TCRdb retains in-frame clones only, with some absent. Here the sample spans under 250,000 clones, 70% to 90% being singletons. The material sequenced was peripheral blood. These TCRs come from a man between 18 and 35 years old with active or convalescent COVID-19.

J is TRBJ1-2 and V is TRBV7-2; 8 bases are a match to TRBD1. The CDR3 is 12 amino acids. The ends lost 4 bases at V and 12 bases at J; junction bases unmatched: 7. Per germline, CDR1 SGHTA and CDR2 FQGNSA. The CDR3 here is CASSSDREADTF. CDR3 coding DNA: TGTGCCAGCAGCTCGGACAGGGAAGCCGACACCTTC.

This chain joins TRBV7-9 and TRBJ2-1; 9 bases are a match to TRBD2. V lost 2 bases and J lost 9; bases outside the gene matches: 14. The germline V gene encodes CDR1 SEHNR and CDR2 FQNEAQ (reference sequence). This CDR3 has 17 amino acids. The CDR3 reads CASSLPGLGLALSEQFF. CDR3 DNA: TGTGCCAGCAGCTTACCCGGGTTGGGACTAGCTTTGAGTGAGCAGTTCTTC.

This rearrangement joins TRBV15 to TRBJ2-3, with D uncertain. CDR3 length: 15 residues. Germline lookup yields CDR1 LNHNV and CDR2 YYDKDF (reference sequence). V shed 2 bases and J shed 2 bases, with 11 bases lying between them. The CDR3 DNA is TGTGCCACCAGCAGATCTCCCGACAACACAGATACGCAGTATTTT. Protein sequence: CATSRSPDNTDTQYF.

This clone came up once. V usage is TRBV29-1 and J usage is TRBJ1-1; D perhaps matches TRBD1 (6 bases). CDR1 is SQVTM and CDR2 is ANQGSEA in the germline V gene. The germline V and J ends were trimmed by 3 bases and 0 bases, with 11 bases remaining between them. There are 14 residues in the CDR3. The CDR3 loop is CSVENRAMNTEAFF. CDR3 bases: TGCAGCGTTGAGAACAGGGCCATGAACACTGAAGCTTTCTTT. Variable domain in full (rest from reference TRBV29-1 and TRBJ1-1): SAVISQKPSRDICQRGTSLTIQCQVDSQVTMMFWYRQQPGQSLTLIATANQGSEATYESGFVIDKFPISRPNLTFSTLTVSNMSPEDSSIYLCSVENRAMNTEAFFGQGTRLTVV.

As regards this clone: The identical CDR3 is also encoded by other nucleotide sequences in the sample. This chain connects TRBV7-3 to TRBJ2-1; 7 bases match TRBD1. The CDR3 loop spans 13 amino acids. V was clipped by 4 bases and J by 4 bases; unmatched bases: 1. Germline V gene data show CDR1 as SGHTA and CDR2 as FQGTGA. The CDR3 loop reads CASSSGQYNEQFF. The CDR3 nucleotides read TGTGCCAGCAGCTCGGGACAGTACAATGAGCAGTTCTTC.

This clone was seen a single time. The chain carries TRBV7-2 and TRBJ1-3; D is undetermined. Per the germline V gene, CDR1 is SGHTA and CDR2 is FQGNSA. The V end lost 1 base, the J end lost 4 bases, and 14 bases lay between the germline ends. CDR3 length: 16 residues. The DNA for the CDR3 is TGTGCCAGCAGCTTAGAGGTCGGCAGGCCCGGAAACACCATATATTTT. Protein sequence: CASSLEVGRPGNTIYF.

The chain joins TRBV5-8 to TRBJ1-5, with D maybe TRBD1 (5 bases). The CDR3 runs 13 residues. The V gene lost 5 bases and the J gene lost 4 bases, with 10 bases spanning the gap. Germline V CDR1 and CDR2: SGHTS, YDEGEE. In DNA form, the CDR3 reads TGTGCCAGCAGTTCGGCAGGGAATCAGCCCCAGCATTTT. It translates to CASSSAGNQPQHF.

CDR3 in DNA: TGTGCCAGTAGTAGCCAGGGGCAGTATAATTCACCCCTCCACTTT. The encoded protein is CASSSQGQYNSPLHF. The rearrangement uses TRBV19 and TRBJ1-6; D is perhaps TRBD1 (6 bases). The CDR3 extends over 15 amino acids. Germline V gene lookup returns CDR1 LNHDA and CDR2 SQIVND (reference sequence). V lost 4 bases to trimming and J lost 4 bases, with 11 bases between them.

This chain uses TRBV6-2 or TRBV6-3 with TRBJ1-1; D may be TRBD1 (5 bases). The CDR3 runs to 14 residues. V lost 2 bases and J 1 base, leaving 8 bases between the germline ends. The germline V gene encodes CDR1 MNHEY and CDR2 SVGEGT. The CDR3 sequence is CASSYAGQNTEAFF. For the CDR3, the DNA is TGTGCCAGCAGTTACGCCGGACAGAACACTGAAGCTTTCTTT.

The J gene is TRBJ1-1, the V gene TRBV5-1; unclear D gene. Germline V gives CDR1 SGHRS, CDR2 YFSETQ. Trimming took 0 bases from V and 4 from J, leaving 16 bases between them. The CDR3 totals 16 residues. In nucleotides, the CDR3 is TGCGCCAGCAGCTTGGTATCAGCCGGGGTAGGCACTGAAGCTTTCTTT. Its protein product is CASSLVSAGVGTEAFF.

The chain couples TRBV2 to TRBJ1-2, with TRBD1 matching 8 bases. This CDR3 region has 13 residues. The junction had 5 bases not matched to a gene; V was cut back by 4 bases and J by 7 bases. CDR1 SNHLY and CDR2 FYNNEI come from the germline V gene. In DNA form, the CDR3 reads TGTGCCAGCAGTGCGGACAGGGACTTTGGCTACACCTTC. It codes for CASSADRDFGYTF.

The V and J genes are TRBV6-2 or TRBV6-3 and TRBJ1-1, with D tentatively TRBD1 (6 bases). Trimming left V 5 bases short and J 3 bases short, with 10 bases between. CDR1 and CDR2 (germline): MNHEY, SVGEGT. The CDR3 extends over 13 amino acids. The CDR3 loop is CASSLQGHTEAFF. The CDR3 region has the DNA TGTGCCAGCAGTCTACAGGGACACACTGAAGCTTTCTTT.

This clone was observed a single time. The chain has TRBV6-6 and TRBJ2-1; TRBD2 might be the D (6 bases). The V gene lost 7 bases and the J gene lost 7 bases, with 17 bases spanning the gap. This CDR3 contains 14 residues. Germline V gene data show CDR1 as MNHNY and CDR2 as SVGAGI (reference sequence). The CDR3 region has the DNA TGTGCCAGCAACCAAGCTCCTAGCGTGAATGAGCAGTTCTTC. It is translated as CASNQAPSVNEQFF.

This rearrangement joins TRBV13 to TRBJ1-1; tentative D call: TRBD1 (6 bases). Looked up from germline, CDR1 is PRHDT and CDR2 is FYEKMQ (reference sequence). The CDR3 runs to 16 residues. V shed 4 bases and J shed 1 base, with 16 bases lying between them. Written as DNA, the CDR3 is TGTGCCAGCAGCTCTCGACAGAAAGGGGGGAACACTGAAGCTTTCTTT. This encodes CASSSRQKGGNTEAFF.

V is TRBV4-3 and J is TRBJ1-1; D call uncertain. Trimming took 0 bases from V and 4 from J, leaving 12 bases between them. CDR1 is LGHNA and CDR2 is YSLEER in the germline V gene. CDR3 length: 15 residues. This CDR3 is CASSQDLGRITEAFF. In DNA, the CDR3 is TGCGCCAGCAGCCAAGATCTTGGGAGAATCACTGAAGCTTTCTTT.

The V gene is TRBV7-2, the J gene TRBJ1-2; 8 bases align to TRBD1. The CDR3 consists of 15 residues. Germline V gives CDR1 SGHTA, CDR2 FQGNSA. The junction had 9 bases not matched to a gene; V was cut back by 5 bases and J by 4 bases. CDR3 bases: TGTGCCAGCAGCCCCTCTAGGACAGGGATCTATGGCTACACCTTC. Translation gives CASSPSRTGIYGYTF.

This chain links TRBV19 with TRBJ2-3; 7 bases are a match to TRBD1. This CDR3 has 16 amino acids. Germline trimming cut 1 base from V and 2 bases from J; bases unmatched to any gene: 6. The germline CDR1 and CDR2 sequences are LNHDA and SQIVND (reference sequence). This chain's CDR3 is CASSIVWGQSTDTQYF. DNA for the CDR3: TGTGCCAGTAGTATAGTATGGGGACAGTCCACAGATACGCAGTATTTT.

The chain joins TRBV30 to TRBJ2-2; the D is unclear. Germline CDR1 is GTSNPN and CDR2 is SVGIG (reference sequence). The CDR3 sequence is 10 residues long. The CDR3 DNA follows: TGTGTAATGAGATTTGGGGAGCTGTTTTTT. The encoded protein is CVMRFGELFF.

This chain links TRBV5-4 with TRBJ2-3, with 7 bases aligning to TRBD1. Germline CDR1 is SGHNT and CDR2 is YYREEE (reference sequence). Losses at the gene ends were 4 bases for V and 2 bases for J; bases not matched to a gene: 4. The CDR3 is made up of 14 amino acids. Here the CDR3 reads CASSPTGYTDTQYF. Written as DNA, the CDR3 is TGTGCCAGCAGCCCGACAGGGTACACAGATACGCAGTATTTT.

V is TRBV20-1 and J is TRBJ1-1; 7 nucleotides line up with TRBD1. Trimming cost V 5 bases and J 7 bases; bases outside gene matches: 4. Germline values: CDR1 DFQATT, CDR2 SNEGSKA (reference sequence). This CDR3 is built from 11 residues. Written as DNA, the CDR3 is TGCAGTGCTCGAGGACAGGATGAAGCTTTCTTT. This sequence encodes CSARGQDEAFF.

V is TRBV9 and J is TRBJ1-2, with D unclear. This CDR3 comprises 14 residues. With 0 bases removed from V and 4 bases from J, the gap between germline ends came to 10 bases. Germline V gene lookup returns CDR1 SGDLS and CDR2 YYNGEE. CDR3 amino acids: CASSVGTAGYGYTF. The CDR3 region has the DNA TGTGCCAGCAGCGTAGGAACAGCGGGCTATGGCTACACCTTC.

The rearrangement links TRBV19 to TRBJ2-5, with D perhaps TRBD1 (7 bases). In germline, CDR1 is LNHDA, CDR2 SQIVND (reference sequence). Deletions cut 8 bases from V and 4 bases from J, with 14 bases between. The CDR3 loop spans 13 amino acids. This CDR3 is CASSRGDRETQYF. The DNA of the CDR3 is TGTGCCAGTTCCAGGGGGGACAGAGAGACCCAGTACTTC.

This clone was picked up one time. The chain recombines TRBV6-1 with TRBJ1-5; no clear D. The CDR3 loop spans 13 amino acids. Per the germline V gene, CDR1 is MNHNS and CDR2 is SASEGT. The V end lost 1 base, the J end lost 4 bases, and 5 bases lay between the germline ends. The CDR3 DNA reads as TGTGCCAGCAGTGAAGTTGTAAATCAGCCCCAGCATTTT. It codes for CASSEVVNQPQHF.

The gene calls are TRBV4-1 and TRBJ1-2; TRBD1 aligns across 7 bases. J gave up 3 bases and V 0 bases, and 10 bases lay outside the gene matches. The CDR3 consists of 17 residues. Germline-derived CDR1 and CDR2 are MGHRA and YSYEKL. The CDR3 coding sequence is TGCGCCAGCAGCCAAGATAGGGACAGTAGTCAACACTATGGCTACACCTTC. This gives the protein CASSQDRDSSQHYGYTF.

The genes are TRBV2 and TRBJ2-1; TRBD2 matches 7 bases. The V gene end was trimmed by 0 bases and the J gene end by 10 bases; junction bases not matched to a gene: 9. This CDR3 has 15 amino acids. Per the germline V gene, CDR1 is SNHLY and CDR2 is FYNNEI. CDR3 in amino acids: CASSEALAGEGEQFF. The CDR3 DNA follows: TGTGCCAGCAGTGAAGCGCTCGCGGGGGAAGGGGAGCAGTTCTTC.

The rearrangement joins TRBV5-3 to TRBJ1-2, with a weak D call TRBD1 (6 bases). TRBV5-3 has ORF status, its function being uncertain. There are 13 residues in the CDR3. V lost 4 bases and J 4 bases, leaving 11 bases between the germline ends. The CDR3, as DNA: TGTGCCAGAAGCCTCCCACAGGGCTATGGCTACACCTTC. This encodes CARSLPQGYGYTF.

This CDR3 is CASLGQSLSYEQYF. In nucleotides, the CDR3 is TGTGCCAGCCTAGGACAGTCCCTCTCCTACGAGCAGTACTTC. J is TRBJ2-7 and V is TRBV6-5, with D possibly being TRBD1 (6 bases). Deletions cut 8 bases from V and 0 bases from J, with 14 bases between. The germline CDR1 and CDR2 sequences are MNHEY and SVGAGI. This CDR3 comprises 14 residues.

The V call is TRBV11-2, the J call TRBJ2-7; 8 nucleotides match TRBD1. V was clipped by 1 base and J by 3 bases; unmatched bases: 8. This CDR3 is 16 amino acids long. Per the germline V gene, CDR1 is SGHAT and CDR2 is FQNNGV. CDR3 protein: CASSLGPQGAVYEQYF. The CDR3 coding sequence is TGTGCCAGCAGCTTAGGGCCTCAGGGGGCGGTCTACGAGCAGTACTTC.

The V call is TRBV4-3, the J call TRBJ2-3, with unresolved D. The CDR3 loop spans 13 amino acids. The germline V gene encodes CDR1 LGHNA and CDR2 YSLEER. V was trimmed by 4 bases and J by 0 bases, leaving 5 bases between them. CDR3 nucleotide sequence: TGCGCCAGCAGCCTCTCTAGCACAGATACGCAGTATTTT. As protein: CASSLSSTDTQYF.

The chain carries TRBV28 and TRBJ2-7, with D tentatively TRBD2 (5 bases). V shed 2 bases and J shed 2 bases, with 10 bases lying between them. The CDR3 contains 14 residues. Germline CDR1 and CDR2: MDHEN and SYDVKM. The CDR3 protein is CASSLVSGTYEQYF. The CDR3 nucleotides are TGTGCCAGCAGTTTAGTAAGCGGCACCTACGAGCAGTACTTC.

The genes are TRBV12-5 and TRBJ2-3; D perhaps matches TRBD2 (5 bases). V was shortened by 1 base and J by 6 bases, with 11 bases between the two germline ends. The CDR3 runs 14 residues. Germline V lookup: CDR1 LGHNT, CDR2 FRNRAP. The CDR3 DNA sequence: TGTGCTAGTGGTTTGGGGCCTGAGCGGGATACGCAGTATTTT. The encoded protein is CASGLGPERDTQYF.

J is TRBJ2-2 and V is TRBV25-1, with 9 bases matching TRBD1. In germline, CDR1 is MGHDK, CDR2 SYGVNS. The ends lost 6 bases at V and 3 bases at J; junction bases unmatched: 2. The CDR3 is 14 amino acids. This CDR3 reads CASSRTGDTGELFF. CDR3 bases: TGTGCCAGCAGCAGGACAGGGGACACCGGGGAGCTGTTTTTT.